The present entry profiles one T cell receptor (beta chain) with its context. The entry originates in a study of blood T cell repertoires in COVID-19. Study at large: Material from acute and convalescent COVID-19 was sourced from the United States, Italy and Spain. T cells, B-cell-depleted T cells, or PBMCs provided the cDNA or gDNA that served as material.

In the study's own analysis: It was from reference gene primer amplification that nucleated cell counts were estimated. Produced via immunoSEQ multiplex PCR; TCRdb's table is partial and in-frame only. V, J and clone size are taken as reported in that table, and D and trimming were inferred from the DNA itself. The table has 300,000 to 450,000 clones, about 90% seen once. Per germline, CDR1 SGHDT and CDR2 YYEEEE. This CDR3 has 14 residues. V gave up 4 bases and J gave up 2 bases, with 13 bases separating them. Exposed enrollees encountered a COVID-19 case at some point within 2 weeks before study entry.

This rearrangement joins TRBV5-6 to TRBJ2-7; weak D call: TRBD2 (6 bases). This TCR came from a woman aged 25 to 39 who had been exposed to COVID-19. Material for sequencing was PBMCs or T cells enriched from blood (not recorded which). CDR3 coding DNA: TGTGCCAGCAGCACGGGGGACCGCGCCTACGAGCAGTACTTC. Translation gives CASSTGDRAYEQYF.